This is a list of T cell receptor beta chains from one sample in a study of blood T cell repertoires in COVID-19. The protocol was immunoSEQ multiplex PCR, while the TCRdb copy is restricted to in-frame clones and leaves out a portion. Among about 260,000 clones, over 75% were seen once, and the ten largest hold over 2%. Sequencing was carried out using PBMCs or T cells enriched from blood (not recorded which). Source of these receptors: a woman aged 18-29 years who had recovered from COVID-19. CDR3s include the opening cysteine and the closing phenylalanine or tryptophan. A D gene is named only where the DNA matches it firmly. Clone size appears in some rows only: once, few, many, or a class for an expanded clone.

>TRBJ2-7|.|TRBV6-5|.
TGTGCCAGCAGTTACACACAGGGATCCTACGAGCAGTACTTC
CASSYTQGSYEQYF
>TRBJ2-7|TRBD2|TRBV7-9|.
TGTGCCAGCAGCTTAGAAGCGGGGCTTGTCTCCTACGAGCAGTACTTC
CASSLEAGLVSYEQYF
>TRBJ1-2|TRBD1|TRBV12-3/TRBV12-4|.
TGTGCCAGCAGATCCGGGACAGGGGTAGGCTACACCTTC
CASRSGTGVGYTF
>TRBJ1-2|TRBD1|TRBV13|.
TGTGCCAGCAGCTTAGGCAGGGGGCCTGGCTACACCTTC
CASSLGRGPGYTF
>TRBJ2-3|.|TRBV3-1/TRBV3-2|.
TGTGCCAGCAGCCAAGATCTTGGAGGGGGGGCTAGCACAGATACGCAGTATTTT
CASSQDLGGGASTDTQYF
>TRBJ1-5|.|TRBV6-5|.
TGTGCCAGCAGTCCTTATTTCCAGGGAAACCAGCCCCAGCATTTT
CASSPYFQGNQPQHF
>TRBJ1-1|.|TRBV4-2|.
TGTGCCAGCAGCCAAGTCGGAGACCAGGCTTTCTTT
CASSQVGDQAFF
>TRBJ1-5|.|TRBV12-3/TRBV12-4|.
TGTGCCAGCAAGTCGACAATCCAGCCCCAGCATTTT
CASKSTIQPQHF
>TRBJ2-1|TRBD1|TRBV5-1|.
TGCGCCAGCAGCTTGGACAGGGGGAGGATCAATGAGCAGTTCTTC
CASSLDRGRINEQFF
>TRBJ2-7|.|TRBV5-1|.
TGCGCCAGCAGCTTGGTGGATGGGGGCGGCTACGAGCAGTACTTC
CASSLVDGGGYEQYF
>TRBJ2-7|TRBD1|TRBV5-4|.
TGTGCCAGCAGTCAGCCGGGACAGGGGGCCCACGAGCAGTACTTC
CASSQPGQGAHEQYF
>TRBJ1-1|.|TRBV19|.
TGTGCCAGTAGTATAGAACAACAGGGGAACACTGAAGCTTTCTTT
CASSIEQQGNTEAFF
>TRBJ2-5|.|TRBV11-2|once
TGTGCCAGCAGCTTAGATCTGGGGCTGGAGACCCAGTACTTC
CASSLDLGLETQYF
>TRBJ1-1|.|TRBV19|few
TGTGCCAGTACCTTGGGCAGAGAGCCGAGAGGGGCTTTCTTT
CASTLGREPRGAFF
>TRBJ2-7|.|TRBV6-5|.
TGTGCCAGCAACCCCTCCGGGGGCGAGCAGTACTTC
CASNPSGGEQYF
>TRBJ1-1|.|TRBV6-5|.
TGTGCCAGCAGTACCGGGACATTGAACACTGAAGCTTTCTTT
CASSTGTLNTEAFF
>TRBJ1-1|TRBD1|TRBV6-1|.
TGTGCCAGCAGTGAACAAGTATCTCGACAGGGGGCGAAAGCTGAAGCTTTCTTT
CASSEQVSRQGAKAEAFF
>TRBJ2-7|TRBD2|TRBV6-5|.
TGTGCCAGCAGTTACTCACGCGGGGGACCCTACGAGCAGTACTTC
CASSYSRGGPYEQYF
>TRBJ2-7|.|TRBV2|few
TGTGCCAGCACCCCAGGGAAATACGAGCAGTACTTC
CASTPGKYEQYF
>TRBJ2-1|TRBD2|TRBV5-1|.
TGCGCCAGCAGCCGTCCGGGGGGGCCCCTTACTGAGCAGTTCTTC
CASSRPGGPLTEQFF
>TRBJ1-6|.|TRBV10-3|.
TGTGCCATCAGTGGAGGATTCTCCAGAGATAATTCACCCCTCCACTTT
CAISGGFSRDNSPLHF
>TRBJ1-2|.|TRBV28|.
TGTGCCAGCAGTCCCTACAGGGCTAACTATGGCTACACCTTC
CASSPYRANYGYTF
>TRBJ2-7|.|TRBV6-2/TRBV6-3|.
TGTGCCAGCAGTTACTCGATCTTTTCGGGGGACCACGAGCAGTACTTC
CASSYSIFSGDHEQYF
>TRBJ1-2|TRBD1|TRBV27|.
TGTGCCAGCATCGGACAGGGACTCGGATTC
CASIGQGLGF
>TRBJ1-1|.|TRBV30|.
TGTGCCTGGATATTTGAGGGAGGCACTGAAGCTTTCTTT
CAWIFEGGTEAFF
>TRBJ2-7|.|TRBV6-5|.
TGTGCCAGCAGTCCGGCCCCGGGTGGCAACGAGCAGTACTTC
CASSPAPGGNEQYF
>TRBJ1-6|.|TRBV6-5|.
TGTGCCAGCAGGTTTGAGGCAGGGAATTCACCCCTCCACTTT
CASRFEAGNSPLHF
>TRBJ2-7|.|TRBV7-9|.
TGTGCCAGCAGCCCCGGGGAGCTCGCCTACGAGCAGTACTTC
CASSPGELAYEQYF
>TRBJ2-2|.|TRBV30|.
TGTGCCTGGAGTCCCGCGAACACCGGGGAGCTGTTTTTT
CAWSPANTGELFF
>TRBJ1-4|.|TRBV6-5|.
TGTGCCAGCAGTCGTACCCCGGCAACTAATGAAAAACTGTTTTTT
CASSRTPATNEKLFF
>TRBJ1-1|TRBD1|TRBV7-9|.
TGTGCCAGCAGCCCGCGGACAGGGGATGATGTAGCTTTCTTT
CASSPRTGDDVAFF
>TRBJ2-7|TRBD2|TRBV6-5|.
TGTGCCAGCAGAGTCTGGCGGGAGTCCTACGAGCAGTACTTC
CASRVWRESYEQYF
>TRBJ1-2|.|TRBV28|many
TGTGCCAGCAGTCCCGGGGGTTCTGGCTACACCTTC
CASSPGGSGYTF
>TRBJ2-7|.|TRBV11-2|.
TGTGCCAGCAGCACCACTAGTTACGAGCAGTACTTC
CASSTTSYEQYF
>TRBJ2-1|.|TRBV5-1|.
TGCGCCAGCAGCTTGATGGCCACCAGCTCCTACAATGAGCAGTTCTTC
CASSLMATSSYNEQFF
>TRBJ1-2|.|TRBV11-2|.
TGTGCCAGCAGCTTCAGTGGCTACACCTTC
CASSFSGYTF
>TRBJ2-2|.|TRBV5-5|.
TGTGCCAGCAGCTTGGCTGCTAGCGCTGTCGGGGAGCTGTTTTTT
CASSLAASAVGELFF
>TRBJ1-1|.|TRBV5-1|few
TGCGCCAGCAGCTTAAAACAGGACACTGAAGCTTTCTTT
CASSLKQDTEAFF
>TRBJ2-5|.|TRBV19|.
TGTGCCAGTAGTACCCAAAGCAGACTGCCTAACTTC
CASSTQSRLPNF
>TRBJ1-1|.|TRBV20-1|few
TGCAGTGCTAGTGCAGGGCTCAACACTGAAGCTTTCTTT
CSASAGLNTEAFF
>TRBJ2-7|.|TRBV28|.
TGTGCCACCGAGCGGGACGAGCAGTACTTC
CATERDEQYF